The 22 T cell receptor beta chains below were found in one sample sequenced in a study of T-cell reconstitution after alpha-beta-depleted transplantation in children. Using unique molecular identifiers, the investigators prepared the TCRbeta library. TCRdb ran MiXCR on the PCR reads and lists one entry per CDR3 protein. The data hold some 440,000 distinct CDR3 sequences, with around 15% observed a single time. Sequenced here: PBMCs, mostly from graft donor cells, sampled 360 days after TCRalphabeta/CD19-depleted stem cell transplant. The receptors were gathered from a boy under three years old who had a stem cell transplant for Wiskott-Aldrich syndrome, so the T cells may come from the graft donor.

The genes are TRBV15 and TRBJ2-1, with 11 bases matching TRBD2. Trimming took 0 bases from V and 1 from J; bases not matched to a gene: 8. Germline CDR1 and CDR2: LNHNV and YYDKDF (reference sequence). The CDR3 is 19 amino acids. CDR3 amino acids: CATSREGLAEPSSYNEQFF. CDR3 nucleotides: TGTGCCACCAGCAGAGAGGGACTAGCGGAGCCCTCATCCTACAATGAGCAGTTCTTC.

This clonotype was seen ten or more times. The chain links TRBV12-3 or TRBV12-4 to TRBJ2-1; 7 bases are shared with TRBD2. This CDR3 contains 14 residues. V lost 2 bases, J lost 9 bases, and 7 bases stayed unmatched. CDR3 sequence: CASSLFPWGGEQFF. In DNA, the CDR3 is TGTGCCAGCAGTTTATTCCCCTGGGGGGGTGAGCAGTTCTTC.

This clonotype was seen a handful of times. The chain has TRBV12-3 or TRBV12-4 and TRBJ2-7; D uncertain. The CDR3 extends over 14 amino acids. The V gene lost 6 bases and the J gene lost 4 bases, with 16 bases spanning the gap. DNA for the CDR3: TGTGCCAGCAGCCTAACGAAAGTTAAATACGAGCAGTACTTC. Its translation is CASSLTKVKYEQYF.

This chain connects TRBV24-1 to TRBJ2-7; 8 bases map to TRBD1. The CDR3 is 15 residues long. Germline CDR1 is KGHDR and CDR2 is SFDVKD. Unmatched junction bases numbered 9, after V lost 3 bases and J lost 6 bases. The CDR3 region has the DNA TGTGCCACCAGTGATGCTGGACAGGGTATAGGCGAGCAGTACTTC. Translating gives CATSDAGQGIGEQYF.

This clonotype has a handful of counts. The chain recombines TRBV5-1 with TRBJ1-5; possibly TRBD1 for D (6 bases). Germline V gene lookup returns CDR1 SGHRS and CDR2 YFSETQ. Trimming shortened V by 0 bases and J by 7 bases, and 17 bases separated the two germline ends. The CDR3 spans 16 residues. In DNA, the CDR3 is TGCGCCAGCAGCTTGGGACCTAACAGGGAAGGACAGCCCCAGCATTTT. Its translation is CASSLGPNREGQPQHF.

V usage is TRBV12-3 or TRBV12-4 and J usage is TRBJ1-4, with D perhaps matching TRBD1 (6 bases). V gave up 7 bases and J gave up 5 bases, with 14 bases separating them. This CDR3 region has 14 residues. The CDR3 loop reads CASKRGAANEKLFF. The CDR3 DNA reads TGTGCCAGCAAACGGGGGGCGGCGAATGAAAAACTGTTTTTT.

The genes are TRBV28 and TRBJ2-7, with 7 bases fitting TRBD2. There are 17 residues in the CDR3. J gave up 0 bases and V 1 base, and 9 bases lay outside the gene matches. CDR1 is MDHEN and CDR2 is SYDVKM in the germline V gene. CDR3 DNA sequence: TGTGCCAGCAGTTTATCGGGGGAGGGGATTAGCTCCTACGAGCAGTACTTC. Translated: CASSLSGEGISSYEQYF.

This clonotype was recorded many times. J is TRBJ1-2 and V is TRBV27, with D hard to call. CDR1 and CDR2 (germline): MNHEY, SMNVEV (reference sequence). This CDR3 has 16 residues. V was cut by 6 bases and J by 7 bases, with 24 bases left in between. This chain's CDR3 is CASSPLFAVPAAGYTF. CDR3 DNA: TGTGCCAGCAGCCCTTTATTTGCGGTGCCGGCGGCTGGCTACACCTTC.

The V and J genes are TRBV12-3 or TRBV12-4 and TRBJ2-7; D is undetermined. Trimming removed 6 bases from V and 2 bases from J, with 14 bases in between. This CDR3 is built from 14 residues. As DNA, the CDR3 is TGTGCCAGCAGCCGTAGTCGGTCGACCTACGAGCAGTACTTC. Amino acid sequence: CASSRSRSTYEQYF.

This chain joins TRBV2 and TRBJ2-4; 13 positions agree with TRBD2. The J segment lost 0 bases and the V segment lost 8 bases, leaving 7 bases of the junction unmatched. The CDR3 has 17 amino acids. CDR1 is SNHLY, CDR2 FYNNEI, per germline. As DNA, the CDR3 is TGTGCCAGCCGACTAGCGGGGGGTTCTCTAGCCAAAAACATTCAGTACTTC. Translating it yields CASRLAGGSLAKNIQYF.

This clonotype was seen only a few times. The V and J genes are TRBV7-9 and TRBJ1-2; 7 nucleotides match TRBD1. The CDR3 has 13 amino acids. Germline V gene sequence: CDR1 SEHNR, CDR2 FQNEAQ (reference sequence). The junction had 8 bases not matched to a gene; V was cut back by 6 bases and J by 7 bases. The DNA of the CDR3 is TGTGCCAGCAGTCTACAAGGGACAGCTGGCTACACCTTC. It codes for CASSLQGTAGYTF.

The rearrangement uses TRBV29-1 and TRBJ1-5; D is ambiguous. V was pared by 3 bases and J by 6 bases, with 9 bases between. Germline CDR1 reads SQVTM; CDR2 reads ANQGSEA. The CDR3 is 12 residues long. CDR3 loop: CSVDPRSQPQHF. CDR3 in DNA: TGCAGCGTTGATCCGCGGAGTCAGCCCCAGCATTTT.

This clonotype came up a few times. This chain links TRBV5-6 with TRBJ2-7; D remains unclear. The germline CDR1 and CDR2 sequences are SGHDT and YYEEEE. Trimming took 0 bases from V and 6 from J, leaving 10 bases between them. The CDR3 runs 13 residues. The CDR3 region is CASSLGPLSEQYF. The CDR3 DNA reads TGTGCCAGCAGCTTGGGCCCCTTAAGCGAGCAGTACTTC.

The V and J genes are TRBV19 and TRBJ2-7, with D perhaps TRBD1 (5 bases). The CDR3 length is 13 residues. Germline V gene sequence: CDR1 LNHDA, CDR2 SQIVND (reference sequence). V was shortened by 4 bases and J by 2 bases, with 9 bases between the two germline ends. CDR3 residues: CASSTTGTYEQYF. The CDR3 DNA is TGTGCCAGTAGTACTACAGGAACCTACGAGCAGTACTTC.

The table lists this clonotype with a few counts. The chain employs TRBV7-7 and TRBJ2-2; perhaps TRBD1 as D (6 bases). V dropped 5 bases and J dropped 4 bases, with 11 bases sitting between them. Germline CDR1 SSHAT, CDR2 FNYEAQ (reference sequence). The CDR3 is 14 amino acids. CDR3 bases: TGTGCCAGCAGCCGGGACATAGGCACCGGGGAGCTGTTTTTT. Its protein is CASSRDIGTGELFF.

CDR3 protein: CASSLGLAGGMTDTQYF. CDR3 bases: TGTGCCAGCAGCTTAGGTCTAGCGGGAGGTATGACAGATACGCAGTATTTT. The chain combines TRBV11-2 with TRBJ2-3; 11 nucleotides match TRBD2. The junction had 6 bases not matched to a gene; V was cut back by 1 base and J by 3 bases. This CDR3 region has 17 residues. Germline V lookup: CDR1 SGHAT, CDR2 FQNNGV.

This clonotype was counted at least ten times. The chain employs TRBV27 and TRBJ1-1, with D tentatively TRBD1 (5 bases). Trimming stripped 4 bases from V and 1 base from J, with 10 bases between. Per germline, CDR1 MNHEY and CDR2 SMNVEV (reference sequence). CDR3 size: 14 residues. As DNA, the CDR3 is TGTGCCAGCAGTTGGGGGGGTTCGAACACTGAAGCTTTCTTT. As protein: CASSWGGSNTEAFF.

As regards this clonotype: A junction boundary mismatches the germline segment, possibly from a read error. The chain combines TRBV4-1 with TRBJ2-1, with D possibly TRBD2 on 6 matching bases. The CDR3 is 15 residues long. Germline lookup yields CDR1 MGHRA and CDR2 YSYEKL. The CDR3 region has the DNA TGCGCCAGCAGCCACTTAGCGGATTCCTTCAATGATCAGTTCTTC. This codes for CASSHLADSFNDQFF.

The chain joins TRBV7-9 to TRBJ2-1, with D perhaps TRBD1 (6 bases). Trimming removed 1 base at V and 4 bases at J, with 11 bases between. This CDR3 is built from 15 residues. CDR1 is SEHNR and CDR2 is FQNEAQ in the germline V gene (reference sequence). CDR3 in amino acids: CASSLDGTSYNEQFF. CDR3 in DNA: TGTGCCAGCAGCTTAGACGGGACAAGTTACAATGAGCAGTTCTTC. Combining the CDR3 with reference TRBV7-9 and TRBJ2-1 gives the whole variable domain DTGVSQNPRHKITKRGQNVTFRCDPISEHNRLYWYRQTLGQGPEFLTYFQNEAQLEKSRLLSDRFSAERPKGSFSTLEIQRTEQGDSAMYLCASSLDGTSYNEQFFGPGTRLTVL.

This clonotype was seen a handful of times. The chain links TRBV27 to TRBJ1-1; D is ambiguous. Trimming took 4 bases from V and 7 from J, leaving 13 bases between them. This CDR3 has 13 amino acids. In germline, CDR1 is MNHEY, CDR2 SMNVEV (reference sequence). The CDR3 sequence is CASSSRSWDEAFF. Here the CDR3 DNA reads TGTGCCAGCAGTTCCCGAAGTTGGGATGAAGCTTTCTTT.

The genes are TRBV7-9 and TRBJ2-7, with D possibly TRBD2 on 5 matching bases. Germline CDR1 and CDR2: SEHNR and FQNEAQ (reference sequence). With 5 bases removed from V and 3 bases from J, the gap between germline ends came to 17 bases. The CDR3 extends over 15 amino acids. The CDR3 loop is CASSPRGKKRYEQYF. CDR3 nucleotide sequence: TGTGCCAGCAGCCCACGGGGAAAGAAACGCTACGAGCAGTACTTC.

This clonotype was detected only a few times. The chain recombines TRBV19 with TRBJ1-5; no definite D call. V was trimmed by 2 bases and J by 3 bases, leaving 8 bases between them. This CDR3 comprises 14 residues. Germline loops: CDR1 LNHDA, CDR2 SQIVND (reference sequence). The CDR3 loop reads CASSIRGNNQPQHF. The DNA for the CDR3 is TGTGCCAGTAGTATACGAGGGAACAATCAGCCCCAGCATTTT. The entire variable domain, with the rest obtained from reference TRBV19 and TRBJ1-5, is as follows: DGGITQSPKYLFRKEGQNVTLSCEQNLNHDAMYWYRQDPGQGLRLIYYSQIVNDFQKGDIAEGYSVSREKKESFPLTVTSAQKNPTAFYLCASSIRGNNQPQHFGDGTRLSIL.